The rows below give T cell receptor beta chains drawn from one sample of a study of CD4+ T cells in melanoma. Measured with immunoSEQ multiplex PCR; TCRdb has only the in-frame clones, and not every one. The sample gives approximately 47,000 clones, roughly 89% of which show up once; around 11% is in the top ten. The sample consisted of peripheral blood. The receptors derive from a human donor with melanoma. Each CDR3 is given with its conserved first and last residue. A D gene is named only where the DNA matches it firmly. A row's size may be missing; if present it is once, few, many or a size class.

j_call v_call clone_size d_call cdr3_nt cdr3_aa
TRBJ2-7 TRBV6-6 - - TGTGCCAGCAACAGCCGGGGGCGGGGCTACGAGCAGTACTTC CASNSRGRGYEQYF
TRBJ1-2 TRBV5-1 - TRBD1 TGCGCCAGCAGCTTGGATGCGACAGGGCGATCTTATGGCTACACCTTC CASSLDATGRSYGYTF
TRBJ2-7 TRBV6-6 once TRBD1 TGTGCCAGCACCCCTAGGTCCAAGGGGGCGGGTTCCGAGCAGTACTTC CASTPRSKGAGSEQYF
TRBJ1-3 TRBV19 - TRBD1 TGTGCCAGTAGTATCCCCGGGACAGGGAGAAACACCATATATTTT CASSIPGTGRNTIYF
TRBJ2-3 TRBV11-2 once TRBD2 TGTGCCAGCAGCTTTGGCGGGGGGGCTGCAGATACGCAGTATTTT CASSFGGGAADTQYF
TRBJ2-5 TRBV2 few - TGTGCCAGCAGTGAAGCGCGAGAGACCCAGTACTTC CASSEARETQYF
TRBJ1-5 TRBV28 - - TGTGCCAGCAGTTTACTGTCAGGGAGGAATCAGCCCCAGCATTTT CASSLLSGRNQPQHF
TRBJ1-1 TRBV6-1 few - TGTGCCAGCAGTGAAGCCGATGGGGGAGCTTTCTTT CASSEADGGAFF
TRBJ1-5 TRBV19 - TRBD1 TGTGCCAGTAGTATCTCCGGGACAGGGGGACAGCCCCAGCATTTT CASSISGTGGQPQHF
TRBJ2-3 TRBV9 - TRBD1 TGTGCCAGCACCAGGACAGGGACTAGCACAGATACGCAGTATTTT CASTRTGTSTDTQYF
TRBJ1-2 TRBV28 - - TGTGCCAGCAGCAACTCCATCAGGACGGGTTTATATGGCTACACCTTC CASSNSIRTGLYGYTF
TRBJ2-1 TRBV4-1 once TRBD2 TGCGCCAGCAGCCACTCTAGCGGGGGTTACAATGAGCAGTTCTTC CASSHSSGGYNEQFF
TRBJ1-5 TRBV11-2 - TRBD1 TGTGCCAGCAGCGCAGACAGGGTTCAGCCCCAGCATTTT CASSADRVQPQHF